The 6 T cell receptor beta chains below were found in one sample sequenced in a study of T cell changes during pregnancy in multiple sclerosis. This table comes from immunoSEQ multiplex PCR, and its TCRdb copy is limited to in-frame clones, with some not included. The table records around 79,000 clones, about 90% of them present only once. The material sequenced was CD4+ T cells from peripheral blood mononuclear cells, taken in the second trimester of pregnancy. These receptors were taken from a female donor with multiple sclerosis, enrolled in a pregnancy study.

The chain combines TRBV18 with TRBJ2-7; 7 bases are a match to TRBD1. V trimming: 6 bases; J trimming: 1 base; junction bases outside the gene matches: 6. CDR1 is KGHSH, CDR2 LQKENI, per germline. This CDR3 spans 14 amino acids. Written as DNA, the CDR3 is TGTGCCAGCTCGCCCAGGGACAGATCCTACGAGCAGTACTTC. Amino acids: CASSPRDRSYEQYF.

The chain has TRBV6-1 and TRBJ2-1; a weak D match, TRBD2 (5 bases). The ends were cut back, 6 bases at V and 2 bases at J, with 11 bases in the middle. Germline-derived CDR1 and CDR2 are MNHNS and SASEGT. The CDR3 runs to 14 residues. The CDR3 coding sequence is TGTGCCAGCAGACGGGAAGCCACCTACAATGAGCAGTTCTTC. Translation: CASRREATYNEQFF.

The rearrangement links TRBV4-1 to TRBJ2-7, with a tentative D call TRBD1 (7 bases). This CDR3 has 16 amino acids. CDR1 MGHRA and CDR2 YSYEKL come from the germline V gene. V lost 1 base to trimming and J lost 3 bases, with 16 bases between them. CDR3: CASSQGRAGGGYEQYF. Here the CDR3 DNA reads TGCGCCAGCAGCCAAGGGAGGGCAGGGGGAGGCTACGAGCAGTACTTC.

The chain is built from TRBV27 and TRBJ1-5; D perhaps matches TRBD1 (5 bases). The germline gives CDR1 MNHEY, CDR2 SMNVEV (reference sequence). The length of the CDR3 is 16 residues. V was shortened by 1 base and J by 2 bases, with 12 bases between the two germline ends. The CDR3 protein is CASSLYRGYGNQPQHF. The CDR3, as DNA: TGTGCCAGCAGTTTATATCGGGGGTATGGCAATCAGCCCCAGCATTTT.

The CDR3 is CASSGLAGNEQFF. The CDR3, as DNA: TGTGCCAGTAGCGGACTAGCCGGGAATGAGCAGTTCTTC. The chain joins TRBV19 to TRBJ2-1; 8 bases line up with TRBD2. The CDR3 covers 13 residues. With 6 bases clipped from V and 7 bases from J, the junction kept 5 bases outside the gene matches. Germline V gene sequence: CDR1 LNHDA, CDR2 SQIVND (reference sequence).

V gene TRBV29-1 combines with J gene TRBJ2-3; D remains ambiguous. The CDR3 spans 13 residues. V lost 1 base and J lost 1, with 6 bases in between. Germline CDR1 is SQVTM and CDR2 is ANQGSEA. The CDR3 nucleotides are TGCAGCGTTGAAGCTATCGGCACAGATACGCAGTATTTT. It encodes CSVEAIGTDTQYF.